One and the same sample provided the 4 T cell receptor beta chains below, sequenced in a study of OX40 agonist ivuxolimab in advanced cancers. This table comes from immunoSEQ multiplex PCR, and its TCRdb copy is limited to in-frame clones, with some not included. The sample holds around 5,200 clones, around 66% seen once. The sequenced sample was CD4+ or CD8+ T cells sorted from blood, obtained in a trial of the OX40 agonist ivuxolimab. The receptors originated from an adult with an advanced solid tumor such as melanoma, head and neck, liver or kidney cancer.

In DNA form, the CDR3 reads TGTGCCAGTAGTATGCCCGGGGAGCTGTTTTTT. This codes for CASSMPGELFF. The genes are TRBV19 and TRBJ2-2; D unresolved. V gave up 3 bases and J gave up 6 bases, with 2 bases separating them. This CDR3 has 11 amino acids. Germline V gives CDR1 LNHDA, CDR2 SQIVND (reference sequence).

The genes are TRBV7-3 and TRBJ2-1, with TRBD2 matching over 7 bases. CDR3 size: 15 residues. V lost 1 base to trimming and J lost 9 bases; unmatched junction nucleotides: 9. CDR1 and CDR2 from the germline V gene are SGHTA and FQGTGA. As DNA, the CDR3 is TGTGCCAGCAGCTTAAGCTTGGGCGGGGGAGTTGAGCAGTTCTTC. Its translation is CASSLSLGGGVEQFF.

V usage is TRBV19 and J usage is TRBJ2-7; 8 bases line up with TRBD2. This CDR3 has 16 amino acids. CDR1 is LNHDA and CDR2 is SQIVND in the germline V gene (reference sequence). Trimming cost V 1 base and J 0 bases; bases outside gene matches: 5. The CDR3 DNA follows: TGTGCCAGTAGTATAGTAAGCGGGGGAAGCTCCTACGAGCAGTACTTC. Its translation: CASSIVSGGSSYEQYF. Together with reference TRBV19 and TRBJ2-7, the CDR3 gives the full variable domain: DGGITQSPKYLFRKEGQNVTLSCEQNLNHDAMYWYRQDPGQGLRLIYYSQIVNDFQKGDIAEGYSVSREKKESFPLTVTSAQKNPTAFYLCASSIVSGGSSYEQYFGPGTRLTVT.

The gene calls are TRBV7-2 and TRBJ2-5; D is uncertain. The CDR3 totals 15 residues. The V end was cut by 6 bases, the J end by 5 bases, with 19 bases between. CDR1 and CDR2 (germline): SGHTA, FQGNSA. The CDR3 is CASRPTSGPQETQYF. The CDR3 DNA reads as TGTGCCAGCAGACCAACCTCCGGGCCCCAGGAGACCCAGTACTTC.